Below are 10 T cell receptor beta chains sequenced from a single sample in a study of blood T cell repertoires in COVID-19. Repertoires were generated with immunoSEQ multiplex PCR, while TCRdb's copy carries only in-frame clones and drops some. The sample records about 200,000 clones, 65% to 90% being singletons. Specimen: PBMCs or T cells enriched from blood (not recorded which). These TCRs come from a woman between 40 and 55 years old with acute COVID-19.

J is TRBJ2-7 and V is TRBV2, with D possibly matching TRBD1 (5 bases). The CDR3 runs 11 residues. From germline, CDR1 is SNHLY and CDR2 FYNNEI. This CDR3 is CATKLQVEQYF. The CDR3 DNA follows: TGTGCGACAAAATTACAGGTCGAGCAGTACTTC.

The chain has TRBV19 and TRBJ1-2; D remains ambiguous. The ends were cut back, 5 bases at V and 7 bases at J, with 17 bases in the middle. Germline V gene lookup returns CDR1 LNHDA and CDR2 SQIVND (reference sequence). This CDR3 region has 14 residues. The CDR3 nucleotides read TGTGCCAGTAGTTACAGTAACCTCGCGTCTGGCTACACCTTC. This codes for CASSYSNLASGYTF.

V usage is TRBV7-3 and J usage is TRBJ2-3; 7 bases agree with TRBD2. The germline V gene encodes CDR1 SGHTA and CDR2 FQGTGA. The V and J ends lost 5 bases and 0 bases, in that order; junction bases with no gene match: 14. The CDR3 runs 18 residues. The CDR3 reads CASSLWGGSSWSTDTQYF. The CDR3 DNA follows: TGTGCCAGCAGCCTCTGGGGCGGGAGTAGCTGGAGCACAGATACGCAGTATTTT.

The V call is TRBV27, the J call TRBJ1-1, with D possibly matching TRBD1 (6 bases). This CDR3 region has 15 residues. V lost 5 bases to trimming and J lost 1 base, with 14 bases between them. Germline CDR1 reads MNHEY; CDR2 reads SMNVEV (reference sequence). CDR3 protein: CASSRNRVKNTEAFF. CDR3 coding DNA: TGTGCCAGCAGTCGAAACAGGGTGAAGAACACTGAAGCTTTCTTT.

This clone appeared a single time. The V and J genes are TRBV12-2 and TRBJ2-7; the D call TRBD2 from the table was never checked on the DNA. TRBV12-2 has pseudogene status. This CDR3 is built from 17 residues. CDR3 amino acids: CASRSRSGPAVSYEQYF. CDR3 nucleotide sequence: TGTGCAAGTCGCTCCAGGAGCGGGCCCGCCGTCTCCTACGAGCAGTACTTC.

The genes are TRBV9 and TRBJ2-7; D might be TRBD1 (6 bases). The germline CDR1 and CDR2 sequences are SGDLS and YYNGEE. The CDR3 consists of 15 residues. Trimming removed 2 bases from V and 2 bases from J, with 14 bases in between. The CDR3 loop reads CASSVTDSPTYEQYF. CDR3 nucleotide sequence: TGTGCCAGCAGCGTGACGGACAGCCCCACCTACGAGCAGTACTTC.

This chain joins TRBV19 and TRBJ2-2; D is perhaps TRBD2 (5 bases). The CDR3 contains 15 residues. Germline loops: CDR1 LNHDA, CDR2 SQIVND (reference sequence). With 3 bases removed from V and 4 bases from J, the gap between germline ends came to 12 bases. The CDR3 DNA follows: TGTGCCAGTAGTATTGGTACGGCGGGCACCGGGGAGCTGTTTTTT. Translation gives CASSIGTAGTGELFF.

This clone was seen a single time. The J gene is TRBJ2-7, the V gene TRBV14; 12 bases fit TRBD2. Trimming at V came to 5 bases and at J to 5 bases, leaving 13 bases not matched to a gene. Germline V gene sequence: CDR1 SGHDN, CDR2 FVKESK. This CDR3 is 17 amino acids long. The CDR3 here is CASSDSLLAGGLDEQYF. CDR3 coding DNA: TGTGCCAGCAGCGACTCACTTCTAGCGGGAGGGCTTGACGAGCAGTACTTC. Complete variable domain (other parts from reference TRBV14 and TRBJ2-7): EAGVTQFPSHSVIEKGQTVTLRCDPISGHDNLYWYRRVMGKEIKFLLHFVKESKQDESGMPNNRFLAERTGGTYSTLKVQPAELEDSGVYFCASSDSLLAGGLDEQYFGPGTRLTVT.

This clone was counted between two and nine times. This chain joins TRBV7-9 and TRBJ2-5, with 11 bases identical to TRBD2. J gave up 3 bases and V 5 bases, and 5 bases lay outside the gene matches. Germline V lookup: CDR1 SEHNR, CDR2 FQNEAQ (reference sequence). This CDR3 has 15 residues. This chain's CDR3 is CASSPRGLAEETQYF. CDR3 in DNA: TGTGCCAGCAGCCCCCGGGGACTAGCGGAAGAGACCCAGTACTTC.

The J gene is TRBJ2-6, the V gene TRBV27; 10 bases map to TRBD2. The germline CDR1 and CDR2 sequences are MNHEY and SMNVEV (reference sequence). The CDR3 is made up of 17 amino acids. V shed 6 bases and J 0 bases; nucleotides not matched to a gene: 5. The CDR3 loop reads CASRGLAVASGANVLTF. The CDR3 region has the DNA TGTGCCAGCAGAGGACTAGCGGTGGCCTCTGGGGCCAACGTCCTGACTTTC. Together with reference TRBV27 and TRBJ2-6, the CDR3 gives the full variable domain: EAQVTQNPRYLITVTGKKLTVTCSQNMNHEYMSWYRQDPGLGLRQIYYSMNVEVTDKGDVPEGYKVSRKEKRNFPLILESPSPNQTSLYFCASRGLAVASGANVLTFGAGSRLTVL.